This T cell receptor beta chain was documented in a study of shared clonotypes between healthy human individuals. Genomic DNA per cell subset filled all wells of several immunoSEQ plates. The authors ran unsorted PBMC replicate PCRs on 300 ng DNA, 32,000 or so T cell genomes. The data were produced by immunoSEQ multiplex PCR, yet TCRdb's version contains in-frame clones alone and is incomplete. The sample contains roughly 480,000 clones, 79% of which appear only once. Adult Caucasians living in Nashville, Tennessee made up all of the donors. Per germline, CDR1 SGHDN and CDR2 FVKESK. The CDR3 runs to 15 residues. The trim removed 4 bases at V and 8 bases at J, leaving 5 bases unmatched.

Sequenced: PBMCs. The chain employs TRBV14 and TRBJ2-1; TRBD2 agrees at 13 bases. The receptor was derived from a woman aged 40-49 years in good health. Some clones in this sample may be carry-over from other donors' samples. CDR3 sequence reads: CASSRRTSGSDEQFF. For the CDR3, the DNA is TGTGCCAGCAGCCGACGGACTAGCGGGAGCGATGAGCAGTTCTTC.